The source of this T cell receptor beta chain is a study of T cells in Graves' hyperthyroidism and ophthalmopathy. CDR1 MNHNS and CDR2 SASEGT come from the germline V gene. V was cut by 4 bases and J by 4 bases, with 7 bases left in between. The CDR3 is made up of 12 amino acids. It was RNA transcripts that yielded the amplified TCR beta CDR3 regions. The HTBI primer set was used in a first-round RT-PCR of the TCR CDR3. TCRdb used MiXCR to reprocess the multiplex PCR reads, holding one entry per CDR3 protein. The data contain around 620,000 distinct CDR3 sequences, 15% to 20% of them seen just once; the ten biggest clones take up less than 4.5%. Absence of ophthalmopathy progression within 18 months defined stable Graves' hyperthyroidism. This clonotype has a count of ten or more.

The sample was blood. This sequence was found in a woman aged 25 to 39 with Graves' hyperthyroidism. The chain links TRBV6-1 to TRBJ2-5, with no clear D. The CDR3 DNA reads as TGTGCCAGCAGTGTCTGGGGAGAGACCCAGTACTTC. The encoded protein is CASSVWGETQYF.